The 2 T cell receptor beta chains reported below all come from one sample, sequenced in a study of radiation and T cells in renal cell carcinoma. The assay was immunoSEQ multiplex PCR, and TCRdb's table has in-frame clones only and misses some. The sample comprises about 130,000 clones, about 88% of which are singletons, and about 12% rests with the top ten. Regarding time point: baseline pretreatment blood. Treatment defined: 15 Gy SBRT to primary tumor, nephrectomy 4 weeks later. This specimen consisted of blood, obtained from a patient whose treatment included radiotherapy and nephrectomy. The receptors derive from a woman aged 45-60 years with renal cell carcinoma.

DNA of the CDR3: TGCGCCAGCAGCTTGGAGCAGGGGATATACAATGAGCAGTTCTTC. Translating it yields CASSLEQGIYNEQFF. This chain joins TRBV5-1 and TRBJ2-1; tentatively, D is TRBD1 (6 bases). The CDR3 runs 15 residues. The V and J ends lost 0 bases and 4 bases respectively, with 11 bases between them. The V gene's germline CDR1 is SGHRS and CDR2 YFSETQ.

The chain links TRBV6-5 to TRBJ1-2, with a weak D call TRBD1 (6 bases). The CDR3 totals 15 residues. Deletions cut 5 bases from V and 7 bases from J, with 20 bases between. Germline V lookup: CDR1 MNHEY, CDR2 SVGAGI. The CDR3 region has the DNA TGTGCCAGCAGTGCTTCCAGGGGCCTTATTAGTGGCTACACCTTC. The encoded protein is CASSASRGLISGYTF.